The present TCR beta chain was sequenced within a study of beta chain features in type 1 diabetes (dated by TCRdb to 2017 to 2018). The study in broad terms: No differences in mean age, gender distribution, total cell number or subset yield were found between patients and healthy donors. A total of roughly 110 million sorted cells were examined across all samples, and the number of cells per subset was strongly correlated with RNA yield. In the study, TCRB repertoires of sorted circulating CD4+ T cell subsets from recently diagnosed type 1 diabetes patients were compared with those of matched healthy donors. Naive and central memory subsets were obtained from all 28 donors, but regulatory and stem cell-like memory subsets were isolated from only 8 patients and 8 healthy donors. Paper-wide results and their limitations: Because the HLA sub-analyses included only small numbers of individuals, any influence of HLA type on TCRB rearrangement was left unresolved. The naive, central memory and regulatory TCRB repertoires appeared to resemble one another more closely among patients than among healthy donors. At VDJ recombination sites, type 1 diabetes patients had fewer insertions and more deleted nucleotides, which implies abnormalities in thymic rearrangement. In all four CD4+ subsets, TCRB CDR3 length was moderately but significantly shorter in type 1 diabetes patients. Because cDNA was sequenced instead of genomic DNA, highly expressing activated cells could be over-represented, though the groups showed no difference in activation or CD3 levels. PCR might favor shorter templates, but patient and control samples were amplified and corrected together, so any skew would affect both groups equally.

Compared with germline, V lacks 4 bases and J lacks 7 bases; bases without a gene match: 9. Reading the germline V gene (reference sequence) gives CDR1 SEHNR and CDR2 FQNEAQ. The CDR3 holds 15 amino acids from the cysteine to the phenylalanine. The kept DNA is CDR3 alone, 45 bases in frame from the first base. This clone was detected only a few times. The antigen it binds to is not known. No base qualities exist here, and no much larger clone lies one base off it. All of the isolated RNA was reverse transcribed with the High Capacity cDNA Reverse Transcription Kit, so expressed TCRB transcripts were sequenced. Deep immunoSEQ sequencing was performed on naive, central memory and regulatory T cell samples, with an average of roughly 4 million total reads per sample. Sorted cells were lysed in RLT buffer, and RNA was extracted using DNase-treated RNeasy Micro or Mini kits according to cell number. Each cell subset was processed on its own to prevent cross-contamination, while patient and healthy donor samples were processed together. The immunoSEQ multiplex PCR was used to amplify TCRB sequences from cDNA, yielding 87-bp fragments that span the CDR3 region. Sequencing of the amplicons was performed on the Illumina HiSeq platform. As for the authors' bioinformatics: PCR bias was computationally corrected using synthetic template baselines, reads within Hamming distance 2 were collapsed, and singletons that could not be merged were discarded. Reads were aligned against IMGT to assign V, D and J genes, CDR3 length and insertions or deletions at six rearrangement sites. Clonotype counts were normalized to sorted cell number within each subset before computing true diversity and Gini coefficients with the tcR R package. Repertoire sharing was quantified using the overlap coefficient calculated on TCRB nucleotide sequences. Out-of-frame TCRB sequences from naive cells were analyzed as a proxy for the pre-selection repertoire. The clones in this table, taken by TCRdb from immuneACCESS, are in-frame only. Not every clone is retained; where verified, under half of the shortfall comes from an unresolved V gene, and the cause of the rest is unknown. V and J calls and clone size are those listed in that table; D and trimming were worked out from the DNA. The sample table records over 700,000 clones; roughly a sixth of these occur just once. The top ten hold 0.02% to 0.025% of the sample.

Each donor gave one peripheral blood draw, averaging roughly 100 mL, which was collected into heparinised tubes. A BD FACSAria II was used to sort naive, central memory, regulatory and stem cell-like memory CD4+ T cells with a panel that included CD45RO, CCR7, CD25, CD127, CD95 and CD27. Every sorted population had a purity above 98%. PBMCs were isolated immediately by Lymphoprep density gradient centrifugation and stained directly without culture. So that batch effects would be minimized, each experiment stained and sorted samples in pairs, pairing one healthy donor with one patient. The sequence links TRBV7-9 to TRBJ2-1, and 8 junction bases match TRBD2. Sequencing input: naive CD4+ T cells from blood. According to the study, the label for this sample's cell subset or site signals: true naive CD4+ T cells. This receptor was taken from a woman younger than 35 in good health. CDR3 region: CASSSAAGAGNEQFF. The DNA is as follows: TGTGCCAGCAGCTCCGCAGCGGGGGCAGGGAATGAGCAGTTCTTC.